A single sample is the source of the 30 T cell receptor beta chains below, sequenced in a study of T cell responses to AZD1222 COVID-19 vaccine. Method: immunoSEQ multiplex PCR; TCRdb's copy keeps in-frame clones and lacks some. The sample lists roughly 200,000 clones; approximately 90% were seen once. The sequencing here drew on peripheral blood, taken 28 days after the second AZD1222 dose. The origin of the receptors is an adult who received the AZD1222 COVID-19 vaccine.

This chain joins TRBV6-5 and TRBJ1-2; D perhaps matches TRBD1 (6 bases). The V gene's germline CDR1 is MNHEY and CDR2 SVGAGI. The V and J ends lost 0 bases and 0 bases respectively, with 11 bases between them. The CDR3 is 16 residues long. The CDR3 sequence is CASSYSKGVPNYGYTF. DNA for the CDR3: TGTGCCAGCAGTTACTCGAAGGGGGTCCCTAACTATGGCTACACCTTC.

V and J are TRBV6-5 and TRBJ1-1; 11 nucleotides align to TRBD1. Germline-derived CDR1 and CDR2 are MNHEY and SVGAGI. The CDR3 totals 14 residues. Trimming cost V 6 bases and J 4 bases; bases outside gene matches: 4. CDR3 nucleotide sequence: TGTGCCAGCAGAAGGGGGACAGGGGGCACTGAAGCTTTCTTT. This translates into CASRRGTGGTEAFF.

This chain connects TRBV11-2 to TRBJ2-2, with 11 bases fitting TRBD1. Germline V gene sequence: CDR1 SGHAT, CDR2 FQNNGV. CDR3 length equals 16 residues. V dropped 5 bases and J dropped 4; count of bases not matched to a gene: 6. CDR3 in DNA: TGTGCCAGCAGCCAGGCGGACAGGGGGCGCACCGGGGAGCTGTTTTTT. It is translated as CASSQADRGRTGELFF.

The CDR3 DNA is TGTGCCAGCAGTTACTCCGGACTAGCGGGAGATGAGCAGTTCTTC. Protein: CASSYSGLAGDEQFF. The J gene is TRBJ2-1, the V gene TRBV6-6; 13 bases align to TRBD2. V lost 0 bases to trimming and J lost 8 bases; unmatched junction nucleotides: 1. The V gene's germline CDR1 is MNHNY and CDR2 SVGAGI (reference sequence). This CDR3 has 15 residues.

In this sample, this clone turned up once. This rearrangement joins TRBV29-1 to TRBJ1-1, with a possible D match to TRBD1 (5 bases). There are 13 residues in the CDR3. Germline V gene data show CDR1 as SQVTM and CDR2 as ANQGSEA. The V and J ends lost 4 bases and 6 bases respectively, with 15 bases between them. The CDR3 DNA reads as TGCAGCGTTGTGGCAGGGTCCGAAGCTGAAGCTTTCTTT. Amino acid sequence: CSVVAGSEAEAFF.

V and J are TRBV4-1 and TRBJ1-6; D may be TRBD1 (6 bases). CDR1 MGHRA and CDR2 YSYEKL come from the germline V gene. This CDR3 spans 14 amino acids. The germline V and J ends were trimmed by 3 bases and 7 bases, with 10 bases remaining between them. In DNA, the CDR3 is TGCGCCAGCAGCCACGGCCAGGGGAATTCACCCCTCCACTTT. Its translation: CASSHGQGNSPLHF.

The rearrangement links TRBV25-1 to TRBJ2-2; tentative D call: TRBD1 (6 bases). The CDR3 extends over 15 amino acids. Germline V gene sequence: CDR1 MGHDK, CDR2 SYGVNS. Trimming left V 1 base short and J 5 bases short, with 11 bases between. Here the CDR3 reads CASSESMGATGELFF. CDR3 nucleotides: TGTGCCAGCAGTGAATCAATGGGGGCGACCGGGGAGCTGTTTTTT. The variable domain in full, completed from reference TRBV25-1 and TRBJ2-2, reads EADIYQTPRYLVIGTGKKITLECSQTMGHDKMYWYQQDPGMELHLIHYSYGVNSTEKGDLSSESTVSRIRTEHFPLTLESARPSHTSQYLCASSESMGATGELFFGEGSRLTVL.

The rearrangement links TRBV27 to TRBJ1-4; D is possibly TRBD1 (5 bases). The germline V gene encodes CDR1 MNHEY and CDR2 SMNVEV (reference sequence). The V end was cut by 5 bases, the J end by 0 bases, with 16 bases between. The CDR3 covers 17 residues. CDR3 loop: CASSPGGGGATNEKLFF. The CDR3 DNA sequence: TGTGCCAGCAGTCCCGGGGGTGGAGGCGCAACTAATGAAAAACTGTTTTTT.

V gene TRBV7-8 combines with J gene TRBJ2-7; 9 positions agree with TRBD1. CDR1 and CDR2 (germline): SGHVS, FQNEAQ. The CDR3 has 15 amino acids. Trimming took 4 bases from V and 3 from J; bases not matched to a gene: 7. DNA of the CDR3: TGTGCCAGCAGCTCCGGACAGGGGTCTCTCTACGAGCAGTACTTC. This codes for CASSSGQGSLYEQYF.

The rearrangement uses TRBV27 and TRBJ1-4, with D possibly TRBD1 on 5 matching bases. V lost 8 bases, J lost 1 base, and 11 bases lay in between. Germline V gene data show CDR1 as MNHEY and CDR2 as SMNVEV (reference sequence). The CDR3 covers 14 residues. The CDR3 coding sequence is TGTGCCAGCCGATCTCAGGGAACTAATGAAAAACTGTTTTTT. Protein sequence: CASRSQGTNEKLFF.

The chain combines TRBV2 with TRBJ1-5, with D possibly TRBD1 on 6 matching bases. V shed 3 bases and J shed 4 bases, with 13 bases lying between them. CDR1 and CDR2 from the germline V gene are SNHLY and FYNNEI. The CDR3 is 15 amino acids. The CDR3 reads CASSDGTTTNQPQHF. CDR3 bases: TGTGCCAGCAGTGATGGGACAACGACTAATCAGCCCCAGCATTTT. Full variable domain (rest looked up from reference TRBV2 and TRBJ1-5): EPEVTQTPSHQVTQMGQEVILRCVPISNHLYFYWYRQILGQKVEFLVSFYNNEISEKSEIFDDQFSVERPDGSNFTLKIRSTKLEDSAMYFCASSDGTTTNQPQHFGDGTRLSIL.

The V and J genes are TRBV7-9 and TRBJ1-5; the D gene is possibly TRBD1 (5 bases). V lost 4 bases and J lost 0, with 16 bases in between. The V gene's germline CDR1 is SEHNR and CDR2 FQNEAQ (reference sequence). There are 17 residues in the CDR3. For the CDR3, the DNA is TGTGCCAGCAGCTCACTCGGGGGATCCCGTAGCAATCAGCCCCAGCATTTT. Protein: CASSSLGGSRSNQPQHF.

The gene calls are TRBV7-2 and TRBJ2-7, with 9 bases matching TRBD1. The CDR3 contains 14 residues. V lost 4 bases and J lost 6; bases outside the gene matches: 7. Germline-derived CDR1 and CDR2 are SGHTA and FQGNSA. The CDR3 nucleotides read TGTGCCAGCAGCTGGACACAGGGGGCTCTCGAGCAGTACTTC. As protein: CASSWTQGALEQYF.

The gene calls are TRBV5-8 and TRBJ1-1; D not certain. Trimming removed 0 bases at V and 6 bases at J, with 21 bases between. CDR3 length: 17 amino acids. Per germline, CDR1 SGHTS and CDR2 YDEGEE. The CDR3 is CASSLGVRWNPGSEAFF. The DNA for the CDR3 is TGTGCCAGCAGCTTGGGGGTCAGGTGGAACCCTGGTTCTGAAGCTTTCTTT.

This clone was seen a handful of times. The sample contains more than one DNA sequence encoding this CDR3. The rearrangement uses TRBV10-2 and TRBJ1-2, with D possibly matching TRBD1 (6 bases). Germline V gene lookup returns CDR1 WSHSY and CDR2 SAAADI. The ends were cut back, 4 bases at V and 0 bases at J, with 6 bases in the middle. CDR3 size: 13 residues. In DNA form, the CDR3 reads TGCGCCAGCAGTGGGACAGCTAACTATGGCTACACCTTC. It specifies CASSGTANYGYTF.

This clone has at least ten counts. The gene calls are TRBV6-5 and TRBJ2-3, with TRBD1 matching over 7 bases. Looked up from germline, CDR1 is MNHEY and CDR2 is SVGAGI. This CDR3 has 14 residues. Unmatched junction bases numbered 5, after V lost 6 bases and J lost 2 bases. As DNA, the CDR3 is TGTGCCAGCAGCGGGGACAGCCTCACAGATACGCAGTATTTT. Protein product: CASSGDSLTDTQYF.

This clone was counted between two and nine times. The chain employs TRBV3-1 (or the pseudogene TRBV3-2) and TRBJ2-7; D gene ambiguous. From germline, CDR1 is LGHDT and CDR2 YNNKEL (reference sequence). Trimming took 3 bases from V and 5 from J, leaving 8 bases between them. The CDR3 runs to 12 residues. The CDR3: CASSHLGNEQYF. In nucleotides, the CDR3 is TGTGCCAGCAGCCATTTAGGGAACGAGCAGTACTTC.

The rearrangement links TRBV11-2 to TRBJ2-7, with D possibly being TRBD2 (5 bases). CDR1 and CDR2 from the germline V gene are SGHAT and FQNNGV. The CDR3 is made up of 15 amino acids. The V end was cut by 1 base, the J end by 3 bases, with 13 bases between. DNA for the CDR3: TGTGCCAGCAGCTTAGCAGACTACCGAAACTACGAGCAGTACTTC. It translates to CASSLADYRNYEQYF.

The CDR3 here is CASSADLAKNIQYF. As DNA, the CDR3 is TGTGCCAGCAGCGCCGACTTAGCCAAAAACATTCAGTACTTC. The V and J genes are TRBV9 and TRBJ2-4; D remains ambiguous. The germline CDR1 and CDR2 sequences are SGDLS and YYNGEE. V dropped 3 bases and J dropped 0 bases, with 7 bases sitting between them. The CDR3 is 14 residues long.

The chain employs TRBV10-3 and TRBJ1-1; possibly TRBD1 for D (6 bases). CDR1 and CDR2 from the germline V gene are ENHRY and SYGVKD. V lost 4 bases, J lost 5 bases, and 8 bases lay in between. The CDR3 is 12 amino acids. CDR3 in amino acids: CAISGQGTEAFF. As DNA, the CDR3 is TGTGCCATCAGTGGGCAGGGGACTGAAGCTTTCTTT.

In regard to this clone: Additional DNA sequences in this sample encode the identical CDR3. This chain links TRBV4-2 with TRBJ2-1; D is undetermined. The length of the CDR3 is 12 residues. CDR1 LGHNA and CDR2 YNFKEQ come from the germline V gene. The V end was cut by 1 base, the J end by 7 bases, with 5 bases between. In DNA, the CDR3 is TGTGCCAGCAGCCAAGTTAATAATGAGCAGTTCTTC. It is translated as CASSQVNNEQFF.

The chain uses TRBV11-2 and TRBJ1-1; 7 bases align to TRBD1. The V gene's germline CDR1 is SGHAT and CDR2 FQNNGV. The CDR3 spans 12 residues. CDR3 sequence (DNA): TGTGCATACAGGGGCTGGGACACTGAAGCTTTCTTT. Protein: CAYRGWDTEAFF.

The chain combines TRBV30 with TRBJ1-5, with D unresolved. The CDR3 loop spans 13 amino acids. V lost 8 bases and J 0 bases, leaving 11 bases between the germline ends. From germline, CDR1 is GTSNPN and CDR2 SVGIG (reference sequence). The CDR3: CAVGRNSNQPQHF. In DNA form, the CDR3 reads TGTGCCGTCGGGAGAAATAGCAATCAGCCCCAGCATTTT.

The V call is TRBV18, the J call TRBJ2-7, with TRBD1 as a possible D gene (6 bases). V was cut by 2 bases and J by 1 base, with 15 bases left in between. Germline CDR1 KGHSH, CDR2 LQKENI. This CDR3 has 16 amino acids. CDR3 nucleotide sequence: TGTGCCAGCTCACCAAAACAGGGTTCAGGTTCCTACGAGCAGTACTTC. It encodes CASSPKQGSGSYEQYF. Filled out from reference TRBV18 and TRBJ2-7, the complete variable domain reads NAGVMQNPRHLVRRRGQEARLRCSPMKGHSHVYWYRQLPEEGLKFMVYLQKENIIDESGMPKERFSAEFPKEGPSILRIQQVVRGDSAAYFCASSPKQGSGSYEQYFGPGTRLTVT.

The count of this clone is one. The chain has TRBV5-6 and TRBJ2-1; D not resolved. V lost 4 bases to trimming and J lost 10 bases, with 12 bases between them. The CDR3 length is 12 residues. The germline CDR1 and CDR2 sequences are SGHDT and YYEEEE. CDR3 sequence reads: CASSPRLGEQFF. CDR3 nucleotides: TGTGCCAGCAGCCCGAGGCTCGGAGAGCAGTTCTTC.

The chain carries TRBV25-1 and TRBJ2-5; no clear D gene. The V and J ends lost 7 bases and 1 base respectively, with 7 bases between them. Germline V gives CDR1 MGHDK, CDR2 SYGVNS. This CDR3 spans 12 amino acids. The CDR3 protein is CASTKGQETQYF. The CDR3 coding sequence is TGTGCCAGCACGAAGGGCCAAGAGACCCAGTACTTC.

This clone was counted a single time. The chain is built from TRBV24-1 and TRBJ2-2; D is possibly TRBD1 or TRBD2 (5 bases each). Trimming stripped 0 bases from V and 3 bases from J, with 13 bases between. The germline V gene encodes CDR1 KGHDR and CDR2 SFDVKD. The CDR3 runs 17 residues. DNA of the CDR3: TGTGCCACCAGTGATTTGGGGGGACCCTTCGACACCGGGGAGCTGTTTTTT. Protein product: CATSDLGGPFDTGELFF.

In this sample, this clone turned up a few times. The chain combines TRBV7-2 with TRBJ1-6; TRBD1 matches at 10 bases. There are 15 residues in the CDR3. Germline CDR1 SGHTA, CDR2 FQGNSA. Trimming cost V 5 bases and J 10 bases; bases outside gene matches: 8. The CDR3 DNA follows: TGTGCCAGCAGCCCATTCCGGGACAGGGGATCACCCCTCCACTTT. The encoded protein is CASSPFRDRGSPLHF.

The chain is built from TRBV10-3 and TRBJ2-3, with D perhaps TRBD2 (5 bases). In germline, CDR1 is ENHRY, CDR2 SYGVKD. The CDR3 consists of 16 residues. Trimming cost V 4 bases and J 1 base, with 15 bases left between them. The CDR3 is CAISAPPGEGTDTQYF. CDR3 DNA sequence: TGTGCCATCAGTGCCCCTCCCGGGGAAGGCACAGATACGCAGTATTTT.

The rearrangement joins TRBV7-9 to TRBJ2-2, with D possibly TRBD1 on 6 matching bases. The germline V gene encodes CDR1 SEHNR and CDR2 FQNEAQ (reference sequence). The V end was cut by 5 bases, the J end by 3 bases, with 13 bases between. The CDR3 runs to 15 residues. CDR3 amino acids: CASSLGQGHTGELFF. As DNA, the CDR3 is TGTGCCAGCAGCCTCGGTCAGGGGCACACCGGGGAGCTGTTTTTT.